The source of this T cell receptor beta chain is a study of OX40 agonist ivuxolimab in advanced cancers. Study summary: Those treated in dose escalation had hepatocellular carcinoma, melanoma, renal cell cancer or head and neck cancer.

Clones were sequenced by immunoSEQ multiplex PCR, and TCRdb holds only the in-frame ones, with some missing. The sample yields approximately 64,000 clones, around four fifths seen once. The CDR3 sequence is 12 residues long. From germline, CDR1 is SGHTS and CDR2 YDEGEE. V lost 0 bases and J 5 bases, leaving 6 bases between the germline ends. The specimen comprised CD4+ or CD8+ T cells sorted from blood, sampled in a trial of the OX40 agonist ivuxolimab. The sequence was collected from an adult with an advanced solid tumor such as melanoma, head and neck, liver or kidney cancer. The chain recombines TRBV5-8 with TRBJ2-7; no clear D. CDR3 nucleotides: TGTGCCAGCAGCTTGGGGATCCACGAGCAGTACTTC. This sequence encodes CASSLGIHEQYF.